Below, 21 T cell receptor beta chains from the same sample are listed, as sequenced in a study of regulatory T cells in long-lasting Graves disease. Time point reported: newly diagnosed GD, antithyroid drugs for less than 3 months. RNA extracted from PBMCs served as the sequencing template. To make TCR beta libraries, researchers used iRepertoire HTBI primers and Arm-PCR of CDR3 regions. TCRdb fed the multiplex PCR reads into MiXCR, producing one record per CDR3 protein. The data hold 400,000 to 500,000 distinct CDR3 sequences, with about 17% observed a single time. In addition, the sample was reused for a study of T cells in Graves' hyperthyroidism and ophthalmopathy.

The source was peripheral blood mononuclear cells (PBMCs), collected at new diagnosis, from a patient treated with antithyroid drugs. These receptors were taken from a woman aged 18-29 years with Graves disease.

This clonotype was seen many times. The chain has TRBV12-3 or TRBV12-4 and TRBJ2-1, with TRBD2 matching 7 bases. V trimming: 3 bases; J trimming: 4 bases; junction bases outside the gene matches: 6. CDR3 length equals 15 residues. CDR3 bases: TGTGCCAGCAGTTTCGGGCTAGCGGAATACAATGAGCAGTTCTTC. Translated: CASSFGLAEYNEQFF.

This clonotype showed up many times. This sequence joins TRBV6-1 and TRBJ1-3, with D possibly being TRBD1 (5 bases). Germline CDR1 and CDR2: MNHNS and SASEGT. The V end was cut by 4 bases, the J end by 0 bases, with 10 bases between. This CDR3 is built from 15 residues. The CDR3 spells CASSADGTSGNTIYF. DNA for the CDR3: TGTGCCAGCAGTGCCGACGGGACCTCTGGAAACACCATATATTTT.

The sample holds one count of this clonotype. The chain links TRBV29-1 to TRBJ2-3, with D possibly TRBD2 on 6 matching bases. The DNA end favors TRBJ2-7, so the J call may be wrong. Germline CDR1 reads SQVTM; CDR2 reads ANQGSEA. The CDR3 sequence is 13 residues long. CDR3 DNA sequence: TGCAGTGCCGGAGGAGGGATCTTCTACGAGCAGTACTTC. It yields the protein CSAGGGIFYEQYF.

The V and J genes are TRBV20-1 and TRBJ2-1; D remains unclear. CDR3 length: 13 amino acids. Per the germline V gene, CDR1 is DFQATT and CDR2 is SNEGSKA (reference sequence). V lost 6 bases to trimming and J lost 1 base, with 10 bases between them. The CDR3 coding sequence is TGCAGTGCGACTGGAGTGTCCTACAATGAGCAGTTCTTC. It encodes CSATGVSYNEQFF.

This clonotype occurred many times. V gene TRBV28 combines with J gene TRBJ2-1, with 14 bases matching TRBD2. V shed 6 bases, J shed 9 bases, and the junction held 10 bases outside the gene matches. Germline loops: CDR1 MDHEN, CDR2 SYDVKM. The CDR3 runs to 16 residues. CDR3 amino acids: CASSHLGLAGDREQFF. CDR3 in DNA: TGTGCCAGCAGCCACCTGGGACTAGCGGGAGATCGTGAGCAGTTCTTC.

V is TRBV6-2 or TRBV6-3 and J is TRBJ2-7, with TRBD2 matching over 8 bases. The CDR3 is made up of 14 amino acids. Germline-derived CDR1 and CDR2 are MNHEY and SVGEGT. The junction had 5 bases not matched to a gene; V was cut back by 5 bases and J by 2 bases. CDR3 protein: CASSPSGLTYEQYF. The CDR3 DNA reads as TGTGCCAGCAGTCCTAGCGGGCTCACCTACGAGCAGTACTTC.

V gene TRBV2 combines with J gene TRBJ2-1; 13 nucleotides align to TRBD2. The J segment lost 8 bases and the V segment lost 6 bases, leaving 10 bases of the junction unmatched. Per the germline V gene, CDR1 is SNHLY and CDR2 is FYNNEI. There are 16 residues in the CDR3. CDR3 nucleotides: TGTGCCAGCAGGGGGAGGACTAGCGGGAGTTGGGATGAGCAGTTCTTC. It codes for CASRGRTSGSWDEQFF.

The genes are TRBV11-2 and TRBJ1-1, with TRBD1 matching 7 bases. Germline assignment: CDR1 SGHAT and CDR2 FQNNGV. The CDR3 covers 15 residues. V shed 5 bases, J shed 1 base, and the junction held 7 bases outside the gene matches. CDR3 residues: CASSASGTANTEAFF. The CDR3 DNA is TGTGCCAGCAGCGCCTCCGGGACAGCGAACACTGAAGCTTTCTTT.

This clonotype was detected ten times or more. The chain couples TRBV12-3 or TRBV12-4 to TRBJ2-7, with 10 positions matching TRBD2. The length of the CDR3 is 14 residues. J was trimmed by 6 bases and V by 5 bases; bases with no gene match: 7. The CDR3 region is CASSLSSGSPEQYF. CDR3 nucleotide sequence: TGTGCCAGCAGTCTGTCTAGCGGGAGTCCCGAGCAGTACTTC.

This clonotype was seen ten or more times. The chain is built from TRBV5-1 and TRBJ1-1; D remains unclear. V lost 2 bases and J 3 bases, leaving 11 bases between the germline ends. CDR1 is SGHRS and CDR2 is YFSETQ in the germline V gene. The CDR3 spans 14 residues. CDR3 sequence: CASSFFPGDTEAFF. The CDR3 DNA is TGCGCCAGCAGCTTCTTCCCCGGCGACACTGAAGCTTTCTTT.

At least ten counts were recorded for this clonotype. J is TRBJ1-2 and V is TRBV18; D unresolved. Trimming removed 5 bases from V and 2 bases from J, with 15 bases in between. Per germline, CDR1 KGHSH and CDR2 LQKENI. CDR3 size: 15 residues. CDR3 nucleotide sequence: TGTGCCAGCTCAGTTGACCCGCCAGGCAACTATGGCTACACCTTC. This gives the protein CASSVDPPGNYGYTF.

This clonotype was recorded many times. The chain links TRBV28 to TRBJ2-2, with D possibly being TRBD2 (5 bases). The V and J ends lost 7 bases and 8 bases respectively, with 14 bases between them. The CDR3 is 13 amino acids. Per germline, CDR1 MDHEN and CDR2 SYDVKM. This chain's CDR3 is CASTYPRRGELFF. As DNA, the CDR3 is TGTGCCAGCACCTATCCTCGGAGGGGGGAGCTGTTTTTT.

This clonotype came up many times. CDR3 DNA sequence: TGTGCCAGCAGTTTATGGACAGGACAGGGCAGCAATCAGCCCCAGCATTTT. It specifies CASSLWTGQGSNQPQHF. J is TRBJ1-5 and V is TRBV28, with 8 bases fitting TRBD1. The germline V gene has CDR1 MDHEN and CDR2 SYDVKM. The CDR3 covers 17 residues. After removal of 0 bases from V and 1 base from J, the junction contained 5 bases not matched to a gene.

This clonotype was seen ten or more times. This chain links TRBV7-2 with TRBJ2-5, with D maybe TRBD2 (5 bases). The germline V gene has CDR1 SGHTA and CDR2 FQGNSA. The CDR3 spans 14 residues. With 5 bases removed from V and 2 bases from J, the gap between germline ends came to 12 bases. The CDR3 loop is CASSIGGGQETQYF. CDR3 nucleotides: TGTGCCAGCAGCATTGGAGGCGGACAAGAGACCCAGTACTTC.

This clonotype was seen at least ten times. V is TRBV6-1 and J is TRBJ1-6, with a weak D call TRBD1 (5 bases). The CDR3 runs 15 residues. Germline V gene sequence: CDR1 MNHNS, CDR2 SASEGT. V gave up 2 bases and J gave up 6 bases, with 11 bases separating them. CDR3 in amino acids: CASSETQGGNSPLHF. Written as DNA, the CDR3 is TGTGCCAGCAGTGAAACCCAGGGAGGTAATTCACCCCTCCACTTT.

This clonotype was counted between two and nine times. V and J are TRBV15 and TRBJ2-4; 8 nucleotides line up with TRBD1. Losses at the gene ends were 3 bases for V and 1 base for J; bases not matched to a gene: 11. This CDR3 is 18 amino acids long. The V gene's germline CDR1 is LNHNV and CDR2 YYDKDF (reference sequence). The CDR3 protein is CATSRESGGRWAKNIQYF. CDR3 DNA sequence: TGTGCCACCAGCAGGGAATCAGGGGGCAGGTGGGCCAAAAACATTCAGTACTTC.

The V call is TRBV6-1, the J call TRBJ2-5, with a possible D match to TRBD1 (5 bases). The V gene lost 6 bases and the J gene lost 6 bases, with 8 bases spanning the gap. The CDR3 sequence is 11 residues long. CDR1 and CDR2 from the germline V gene are MNHNS and SASEGT. The CDR3 region is CASRRGQTQYF. The CDR3 coding sequence is TGTGCCAGCAGAAGGGGTCAGACCCAGTACTTC.

This CDR3 is CASSQVEGDQYF. DNA of the CDR3: TGCGCCAGCAGCCAAGTGGAAGGGGATCAGTACTTC. The chain couples TRBV4-1 to TRBJ2-7; a weak D match, TRBD1 (5 bases). Germline loops: CDR1 MGHRA, CDR2 YSYEKL. V was pared by 1 base and J by 10 bases, with 11 bases between. The CDR3 contains 12 residues.

This clonotype was counted ten times or more. The chain carries TRBV11-2 and TRBJ2-1, with 11 bases lining up with TRBD1. CDR1 is SGHAT, CDR2 FQNNGV, per germline. V lost 4 bases and J lost 10; bases outside the gene matches: 6. The CDR3 loop spans 14 amino acids. The CDR3 sequence: CASSYGQGAEEQFF. Here the CDR3 DNA reads TGTGCCAGCAGCTACGGACAGGGGGCTGAAGAGCAGTTCTTC.

This clonotype was found once. Only one base separates this from a far larger clonotype, so it likely reflects a read error. The V and J genes are TRBV7-9 and TRBJ2-1; no reliable D call. This CDR3 has 14 residues. Germline values: CDR1 SEHNR, CDR2 FQNEAQ (reference sequence). The germline V and J ends were trimmed by 0 bases and 5 bases, with 8 bases remaining between them. CDR3 in amino acids: CASSLAVGNNEQFF. The CDR3 nucleotides read TGTGCCAGCAGCTTAGCGGTGGGGAACAATGAGCAGTTCTTC.

This clonotype was seen many times. This chain uses TRBV3-1 with TRBJ2-7; D possibly matches TRBD1 or TRBD2 (5 bases each). The CDR3 extends over 15 amino acids. Per the germline V gene, CDR1 is LGHDT and CDR2 is YNNKEL (reference sequence). Trimming cost V 4 bases and J 4 bases, with 17 bases left between them. The CDR3 reads CASSPRDLSQYEQYF. The CDR3, as DNA: TGTGCCAGCAGCCCCCGGGACCTCAGCCAGTACGAGCAGTACTTC.